A single sample is the source of the 8 T cell receptor beta chains below, sequenced in a study of T cells in Graves' hyperthyroidism and ophthalmopathy. Amplification targeted TCR beta CDR3 regions from RNA transcripts. The HTBI primer set drove a first-round RT-PCR of the TCR CDR3. MiXCR, run by TCRdb on the multiplex PCR reads, gives a single entry per CDR3 protein. Here the sample spans hundreds of thousands of distinct CDR3 sequences, less than 20% being singletons. The sample comprised blood. The source of these receptors is a woman younger than 35 with Graves' hyperthyroidism that later progressed to Graves' ophthalmopathy.

This clonotype showed up just a few times. This chain connects TRBV20-1 to TRBJ2-1, with 11 bases lining up with TRBD2. Germline CDR1 is DFQATT and CDR2 is SNEGSKA (reference sequence). The CDR3 runs 14 residues. V trimming: 6 bases; J trimming: 4 bases; junction bases outside the gene matches: 5. The CDR3 coding sequence is TGCAGTGCCCCGACTAGCGGGACATACAATGAGCAGTTCTTC. It codes for CSAPTSGTYNEQFF.

In regard to this clonotype: It may be a read error: a sequence one base away is much more abundant. The chain combines TRBV30 with TRBJ1-1; 8 nucleotides agree with TRBD1. CDR3 length: 18 residues. Trimming at V came to 4 bases and at J to 6 bases, leaving 22 bases not matched to a gene. Germline values: CDR1 GTSNPN, CDR2 SVGIG (reference sequence). CDR3 residues: CAWTQWGQVLRLDPEAFF. The CDR3 DNA reads TGTGCCTGGACTCAATGGGGACAGGTTCTGCGATTGGACCCTGAAGCTTTCTTT. The full variable domain, with the rest looked up from reference TRBV30 and TRBJ1-1, is SQTIHQWPATLVQPVGSPLSLECTVEGTSNPNLYWYRQAAGRGLQLLFYSVGIGQISSEVPQNLSASRPQDRQFILSSKKLLLSDSGFYLCAWTQWGQVLRLDPEAFFGQGTRLTVV.

Concerning this clonotype: Likely a read error: the CDR3 ends without its conserved phenylalanine or tryptophan. The rearrangement links TRBV13 to TRBJ2-7, with 10 bases fitting TRBD2. Germline lookup yields CDR1 PRHDT and CDR2 FYEKMQ (reference sequence). V was pared by 5 bases and J by 3 bases, with 7 bases of the junction left unmatched. The length of the CDR3 is 15 residues. The CDR3 coding sequence is TGTGCCAGCAGCCCACTGACTAGCGGGTTCTACGAGCAGTACCTC. Protein product: CASSPLTSGFYEQYL.

The chain is built from TRBV28 and TRBJ1-6, with 8 bases fitting TRBD1. There are 17 residues in the CDR3. Germline V CDR1 and CDR2: MDHEN, SYDVKM. The J segment lost 5 bases and the V segment lost 4 bases, leaving 10 bases of the junction unmatched. The CDR3 nucleotides are TGTGCCAGCAGTTCAGGCAGGACAGGGCTAAATAATTCACCCCTCCACTTT. Residues: CASSSGRTGLNNSPLHF.

CDR3 protein: CASSSHRYGYTF. As DNA, the CDR3 is TGTGCCAGCAGTTCACACCGTTATGGCTACACCTTC. The J gene is TRBJ1-2, the V gene TRBV27; D remains unclear. Trimming pared 4 bases from V and 5 bases from J, leaving 8 bases between. CDR3 length: 12 amino acids. Germline V gene data show CDR1 as MNHEY and CDR2 as SMNVEV (reference sequence).

This clonotype was recorded a few times. The chain has TRBV20-1 and TRBJ1-5; the D gene is possibly TRBD1 (5 bases). Trimming cost V 3 bases and J 4 bases, with 10 bases left between them. The CDR3 totals 13 residues. Germline CDR1 and CDR2: DFQATT and SNEGSKA (reference sequence). The CDR3 DNA sequence: TGCAGTGCTAGTAGTGACAGAAATCAGCCCCAGCATTTT. This gives the protein CSASSDRNQPQHF.

Ten or more counts support this clonotype. The genes are TRBV28 and TRBJ2-7; 7 bases match TRBD2. The CDR3 sequence is 14 residues long. The germline V gene has CDR1 MDHEN and CDR2 SYDVKM. V shed 3 bases and J 3 bases; nucleotides not matched to a gene: 5. As DNA, the CDR3 is TGTGCCAGCAGTTTGTTGCGGGAGTACTACGAGCAGTACTTC. Translating gives CASSLLREYYEQYF. The full variable domain, rest sourced from reference TRBV28 and TRBJ2-7, is DVKVTQSSRYLVKRTGEKVFLECVQDMDHENMFWYRQDPGLGLRLIYFSYDVKMKEKGDIPEGYSVSREKKERFSLILESASTNQTSMYLCASSLLREYYEQYFGPGTRLTVT.

This clonotype appeared many times. This chain connects TRBV20-1 to TRBJ1-4; D ambiguous. The CDR3 spans 14 residues. The germline V gene has CDR1 DFQATT and CDR2 SNEGSKA (reference sequence). V was clipped by 0 bases and J by 4 bases, with 9 bases between them. CDR3 nucleotide sequence: TGCAGTGCTAGAGATTCCGGGGTTAATGAAAAACTGTTTTTT. The encoded protein is CSARDSGVNEKLFF.